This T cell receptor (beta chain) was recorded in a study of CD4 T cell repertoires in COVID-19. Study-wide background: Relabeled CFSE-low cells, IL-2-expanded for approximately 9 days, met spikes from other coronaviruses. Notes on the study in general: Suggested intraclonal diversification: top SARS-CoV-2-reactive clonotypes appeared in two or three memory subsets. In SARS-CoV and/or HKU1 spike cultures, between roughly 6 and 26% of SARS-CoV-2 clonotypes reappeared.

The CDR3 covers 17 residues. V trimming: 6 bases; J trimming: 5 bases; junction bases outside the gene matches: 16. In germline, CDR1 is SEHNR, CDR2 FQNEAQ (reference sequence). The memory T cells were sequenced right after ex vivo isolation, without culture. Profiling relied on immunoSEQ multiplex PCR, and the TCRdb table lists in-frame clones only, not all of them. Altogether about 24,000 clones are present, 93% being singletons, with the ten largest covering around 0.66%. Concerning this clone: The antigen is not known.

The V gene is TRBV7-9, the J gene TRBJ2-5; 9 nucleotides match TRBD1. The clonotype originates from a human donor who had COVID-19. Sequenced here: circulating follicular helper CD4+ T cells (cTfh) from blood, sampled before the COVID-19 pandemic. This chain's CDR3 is CASSFGPTGGNVETQYF. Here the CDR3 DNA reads TGTGCCAGCAGTTTCGGACCGACAGGGGGAAATGTTGAGACCCAGTACTTC.